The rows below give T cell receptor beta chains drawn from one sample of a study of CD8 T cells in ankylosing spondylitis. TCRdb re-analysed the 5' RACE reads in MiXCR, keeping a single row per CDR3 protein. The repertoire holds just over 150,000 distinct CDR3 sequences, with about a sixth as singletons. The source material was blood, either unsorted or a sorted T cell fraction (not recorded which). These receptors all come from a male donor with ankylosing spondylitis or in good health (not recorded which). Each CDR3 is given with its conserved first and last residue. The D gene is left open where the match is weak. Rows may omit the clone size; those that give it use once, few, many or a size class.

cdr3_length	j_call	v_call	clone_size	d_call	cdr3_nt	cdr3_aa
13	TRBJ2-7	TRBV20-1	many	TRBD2	TGCAGTGCTAGAGCACTAGCGGGCGAACCGCAGTACTTC	CSARALAGEPQYF
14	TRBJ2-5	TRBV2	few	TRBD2	TGTGCCAGCGATCTAGCGGGAGGAGGAGAGACCCAGTACTTC	CASDLAGGGETQYF
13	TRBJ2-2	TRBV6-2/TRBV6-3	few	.	TGTGCCAGCAGTTACCAGAACACCGGGGAGCTGTTTTTT	CASSYQNTGELFF
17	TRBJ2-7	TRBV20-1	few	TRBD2	TGCTGCGCTAGAGGTTCTGACGGCGGGAGCTTTTCCTACGAGCAGTACTTC	CCARGSDGGSFSYEQYF
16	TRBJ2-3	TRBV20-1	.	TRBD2	TGCAGTGCTAGGTCAAGACTAGCGGTGAGCACAGATACGCAGTATTTT	CSARSRLAVSTDTQYF
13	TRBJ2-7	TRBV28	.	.	TGTGCCAGCAGTTTGGAGCGGGTTTACGAGCAGTACTTC	CASSLERVYEQYF
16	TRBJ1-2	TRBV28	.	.	TGTGCCAGCAGTTTAATGACCCTCCGAGACCTCTATGGCTACACCTTC	CASSLMTLRDLYGYTF
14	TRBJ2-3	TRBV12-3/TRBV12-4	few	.	TGTGCCAGCCGAGTTCGAATGAGGTCAGATACGCAGTATTTT	CASRVRMRSDTQYF
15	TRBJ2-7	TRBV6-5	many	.	TGTGCCAGCAGTTACTCGATTCGGGGGCTCTACGAGCAGTACTTC	CASSYSIRGLYEQYF
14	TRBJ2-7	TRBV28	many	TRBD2	TGTGCCAGCACCCCGGGGACTAGCACCTACGAGCAGTACTTC	CASTPGTSTYEQYF
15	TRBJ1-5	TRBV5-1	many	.	TGCGCCAGCAGCCCGGCCGGGGGGAGCAATCAGCCCCAGCATTTT	CASSPAGGSNQPQHF
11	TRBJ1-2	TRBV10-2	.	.	TGCGCCAGCAGAGGGGTCTATGGCTACACCTTC	CASRGVYGYTF
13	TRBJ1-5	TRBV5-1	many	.	TGCGCCAGCAGCAGGGACGTTAATCAGCCCCAGCATTTT	CASSRDVNQPQHF
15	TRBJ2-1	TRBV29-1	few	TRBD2	TGCAGCGTTGAGCGTGCTAGCGGGAGGAATAATGAGCAGTTCTTC	CSVERASGRNNEQFF
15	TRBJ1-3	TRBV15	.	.	TGTGCCACCAGCGGTGACTCCGGGGGAGGAAACACCATATATTTT	CATSGDSGGGNTIYF
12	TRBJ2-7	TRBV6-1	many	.	TGTGCCAGCAGTGAAGTCCAAAACGAGCAGTACTTC	CASSEVQNEQYF
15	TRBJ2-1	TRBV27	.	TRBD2	TGTGCCAGCAGTTTGGGACTAGCGGCGGGGAATGAGCAGTTCTTC	CASSLGLAAGNEQFF
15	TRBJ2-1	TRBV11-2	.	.	TGTGCCAGCAGCTTAATCGCCGGGAGAGGTAATGAGCAGTTCTTC	CASSLIAGRGNEQFF
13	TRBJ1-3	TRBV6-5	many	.	TGTGCCAGCAGTTTGACGCTTGGAAACACCATATATTTT	CASSLTLGNTIYF
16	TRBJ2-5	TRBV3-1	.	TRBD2	TGTGCCAGCAGCCCCGGGCAGGGCGGGGGTTTAGAGACCCAGTACTTC	CASSPGQGGGLETQYF
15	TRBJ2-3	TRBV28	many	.	TGTGCCAGCAGTTTCCCCGGCCGGGGGCAAGATACGCAGTATTTT	CASSFPGRGQDTQYF
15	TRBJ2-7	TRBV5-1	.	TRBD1	TGCGCCAGCAGCCCTCGACAGGGGAGCTCCTACGAGCAGTACTTC	CASSPRQGSSYEQYF
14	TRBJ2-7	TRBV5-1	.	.	TGCGCCAGCAGAGGGTTGGAGAGCTCCTACGAGCAGTACTTC	CASRGLESSYEQYF